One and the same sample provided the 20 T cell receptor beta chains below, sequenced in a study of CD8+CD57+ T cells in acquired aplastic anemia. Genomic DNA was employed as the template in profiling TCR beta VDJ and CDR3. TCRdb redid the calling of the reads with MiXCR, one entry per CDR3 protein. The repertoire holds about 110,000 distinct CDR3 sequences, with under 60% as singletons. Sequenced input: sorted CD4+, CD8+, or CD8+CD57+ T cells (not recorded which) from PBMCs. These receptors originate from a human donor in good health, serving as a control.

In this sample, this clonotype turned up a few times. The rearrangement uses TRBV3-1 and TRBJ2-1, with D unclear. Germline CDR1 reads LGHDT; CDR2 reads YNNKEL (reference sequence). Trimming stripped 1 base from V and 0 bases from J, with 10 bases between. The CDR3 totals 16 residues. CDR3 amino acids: CASSQVAYSSYNEQFF. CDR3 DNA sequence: TGTGCCAGCAGCCAAGTCGCCTATAGCTCCTACAATGAGCAGTTCTTC.

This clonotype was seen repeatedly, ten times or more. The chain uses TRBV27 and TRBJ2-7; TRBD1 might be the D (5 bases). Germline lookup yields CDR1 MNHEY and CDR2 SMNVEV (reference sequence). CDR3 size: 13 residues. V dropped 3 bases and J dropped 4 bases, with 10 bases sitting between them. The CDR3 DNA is TGTGCCAGCAGTTTTACAGGAGTATACGAGCAGTACTTC. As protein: CASSFTGVYEQYF.

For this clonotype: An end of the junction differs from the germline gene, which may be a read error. For the CDR3, the DNA is TGTGCCAGCGGCTTGTACGACAGTAACTATGGCTGCACCTTC. It is translated as CASGLYDSNYGCTF. J is TRBJ1-2 and V is TRBV7-9; tentative D call: TRBD1 (5 bases). The CDR3 runs to 14 residues. The germline CDR1 and CDR2 sequences are SEHNR and FQNEAQ (reference sequence).

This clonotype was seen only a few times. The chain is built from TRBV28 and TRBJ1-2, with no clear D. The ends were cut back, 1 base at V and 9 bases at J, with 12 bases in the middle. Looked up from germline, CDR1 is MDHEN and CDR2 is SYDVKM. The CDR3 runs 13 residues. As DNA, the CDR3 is TGTGCCAGCAGTTTATTCCCCCTGGGGAGCTACACCTTC. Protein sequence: CASSLFPLGSYTF.

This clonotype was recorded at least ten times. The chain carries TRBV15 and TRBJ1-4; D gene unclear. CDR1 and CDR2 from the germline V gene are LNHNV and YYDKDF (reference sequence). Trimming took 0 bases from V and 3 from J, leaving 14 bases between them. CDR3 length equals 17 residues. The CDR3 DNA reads TGTGCCACCAGCAGAGATCGCGCCTCCTTTGCTAATGAAAAACTGTTTTTT. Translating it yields CATSRDRASFANEKLFF.

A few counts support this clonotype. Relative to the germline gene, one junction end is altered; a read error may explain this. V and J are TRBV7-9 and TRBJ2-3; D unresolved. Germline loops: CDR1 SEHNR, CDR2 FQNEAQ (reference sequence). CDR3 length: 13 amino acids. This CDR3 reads CASSLASTDTQYF. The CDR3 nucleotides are TGCGCCAGCAGCTTGGCCAGCACAGATACGCAGTATTTT. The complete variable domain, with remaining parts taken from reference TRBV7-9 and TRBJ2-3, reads DTGVSQNPRHKITKRGQNVTFRCDPISEHNRLYWYRQTLGQGPEFLTYFQNEAQLEKSRLLSDRFSAERPKGSFSTLEIQRTEQGDSAMYLCASSLASTDTQYFGPGTRLTVL.

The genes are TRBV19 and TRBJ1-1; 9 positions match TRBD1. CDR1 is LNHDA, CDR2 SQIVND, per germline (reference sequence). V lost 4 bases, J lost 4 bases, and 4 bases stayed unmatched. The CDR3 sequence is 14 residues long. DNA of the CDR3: TGTGCCAGTAGTACCGGACAGGGGAGCACTGAAGCTTTCTTT. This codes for CASSTGQGSTEAFF.

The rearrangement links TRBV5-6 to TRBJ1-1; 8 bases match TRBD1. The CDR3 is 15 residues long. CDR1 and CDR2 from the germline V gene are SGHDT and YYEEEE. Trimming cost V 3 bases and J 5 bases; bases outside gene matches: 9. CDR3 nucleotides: TGTGCCAGCAGCTATAAGACAGGGGCGCCAACTGAAGCTTTCTTT. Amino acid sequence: CASSYKTGAPTEAFF.

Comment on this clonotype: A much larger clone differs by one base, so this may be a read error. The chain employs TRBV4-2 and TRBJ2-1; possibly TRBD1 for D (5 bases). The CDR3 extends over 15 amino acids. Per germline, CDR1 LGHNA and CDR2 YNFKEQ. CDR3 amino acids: CASGQDQGSYNEQFF. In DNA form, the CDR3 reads TGTGCCAGCGGCCAAGACCAGGGTTCGTACAATGAGCAGTTCTTC.

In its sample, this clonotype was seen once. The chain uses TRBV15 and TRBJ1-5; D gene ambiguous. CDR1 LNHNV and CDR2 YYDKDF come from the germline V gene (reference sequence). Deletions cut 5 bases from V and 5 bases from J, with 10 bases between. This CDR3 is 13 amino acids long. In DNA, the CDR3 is TGTGCCACCAGCCGGGCGGGTTATCAGCCCCAGCATTTT. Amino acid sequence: CATSRAGYQPQHF.

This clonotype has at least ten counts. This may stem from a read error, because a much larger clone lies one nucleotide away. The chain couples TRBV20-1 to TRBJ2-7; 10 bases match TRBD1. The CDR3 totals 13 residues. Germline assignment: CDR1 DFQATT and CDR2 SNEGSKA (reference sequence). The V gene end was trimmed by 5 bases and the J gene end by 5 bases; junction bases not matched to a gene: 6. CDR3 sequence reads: CSALADRGNEQYF. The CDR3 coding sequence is TGCAGTGCTCTGGCGGACAGGGGGAACGAGCAGTACTTC.

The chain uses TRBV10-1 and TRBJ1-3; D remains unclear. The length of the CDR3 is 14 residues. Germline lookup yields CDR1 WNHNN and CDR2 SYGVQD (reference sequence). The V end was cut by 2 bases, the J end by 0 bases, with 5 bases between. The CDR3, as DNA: TGCGCCAGCAGTGAGGCAAGCTCTGGAAACACCATATATTTT. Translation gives CASSEASSGNTIYF.

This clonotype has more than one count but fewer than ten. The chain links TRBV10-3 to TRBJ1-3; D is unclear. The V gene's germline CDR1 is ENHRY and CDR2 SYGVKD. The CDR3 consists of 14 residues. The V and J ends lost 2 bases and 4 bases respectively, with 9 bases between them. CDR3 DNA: TGTGCCATCAGTGAGGAGGGTTGGGGAAACACCATATATTTT. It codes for CAISEEGWGNTIYF.

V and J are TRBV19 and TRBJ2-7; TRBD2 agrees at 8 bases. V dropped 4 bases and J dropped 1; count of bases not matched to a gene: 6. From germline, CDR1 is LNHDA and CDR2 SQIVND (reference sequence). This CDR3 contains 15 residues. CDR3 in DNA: TGTGCCAGTAGTACAAGCGGGGGTGGTTCCTACGAGCAGTACTTC. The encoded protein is CASSTSGGGSYEQYF.

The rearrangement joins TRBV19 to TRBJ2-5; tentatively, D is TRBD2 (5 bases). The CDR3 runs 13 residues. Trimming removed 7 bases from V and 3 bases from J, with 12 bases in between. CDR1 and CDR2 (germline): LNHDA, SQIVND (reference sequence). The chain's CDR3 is CASKEASKETQYF. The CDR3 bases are TGTGCCAGTAAGGAGGCATCTAAAGAGACCCAGTACTTC. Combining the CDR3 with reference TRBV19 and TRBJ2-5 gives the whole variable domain DGGITQSPKYLFRKEGQNVTLSCEQNLNHDAMYWYRQDPGQGLRLIYYSQIVNDFQKGDIAEGYSVSREKKESFPLTVTSAQKNPTAFYLCASKEASKETQYFGPGTRLLVL.

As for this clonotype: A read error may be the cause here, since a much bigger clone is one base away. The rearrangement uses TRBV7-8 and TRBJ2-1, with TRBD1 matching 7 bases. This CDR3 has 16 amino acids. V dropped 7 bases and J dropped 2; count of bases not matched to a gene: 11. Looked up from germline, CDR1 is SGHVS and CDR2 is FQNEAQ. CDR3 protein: CASTDGTAPPYNEQFF. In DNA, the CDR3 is TGTGCCAGCACCGATGGGACAGCCCCGCCCTACAATGAGCAGTTCTTC.

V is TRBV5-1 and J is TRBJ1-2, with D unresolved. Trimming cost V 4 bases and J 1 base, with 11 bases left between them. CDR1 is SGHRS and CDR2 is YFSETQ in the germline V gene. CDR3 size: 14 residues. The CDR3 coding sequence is TGCGCCAGCAGCCAAGACGGAGGTAACTATGGCTACACCTTC. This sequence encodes CASSQDGGNYGYTF.

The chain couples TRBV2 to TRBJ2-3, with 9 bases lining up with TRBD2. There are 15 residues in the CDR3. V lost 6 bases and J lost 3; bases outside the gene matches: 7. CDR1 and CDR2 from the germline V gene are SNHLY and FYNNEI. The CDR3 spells CASSPRAGGTDTQYF. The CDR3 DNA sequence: TGTGCCAGCAGCCCCAGGGCGGGGGGGACAGATACGCAGTATTTT.

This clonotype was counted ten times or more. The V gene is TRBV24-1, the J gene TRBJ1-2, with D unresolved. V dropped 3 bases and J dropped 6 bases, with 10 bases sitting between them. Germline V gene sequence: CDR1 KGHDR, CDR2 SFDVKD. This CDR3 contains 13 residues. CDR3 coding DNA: TGTGCCACCAGTGATCTCCGTGCAGATGGCTACACCTTC. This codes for CATSDLRADGYTF.

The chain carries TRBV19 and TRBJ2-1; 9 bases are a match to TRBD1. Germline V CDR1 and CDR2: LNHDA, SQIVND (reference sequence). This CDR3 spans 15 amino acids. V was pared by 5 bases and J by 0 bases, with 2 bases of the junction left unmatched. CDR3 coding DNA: TGTGCCAGTAGTGACAGGGGGAGCTCCTACAATGAGCAGTTCTTC. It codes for CASSDRGSSYNEQFF.